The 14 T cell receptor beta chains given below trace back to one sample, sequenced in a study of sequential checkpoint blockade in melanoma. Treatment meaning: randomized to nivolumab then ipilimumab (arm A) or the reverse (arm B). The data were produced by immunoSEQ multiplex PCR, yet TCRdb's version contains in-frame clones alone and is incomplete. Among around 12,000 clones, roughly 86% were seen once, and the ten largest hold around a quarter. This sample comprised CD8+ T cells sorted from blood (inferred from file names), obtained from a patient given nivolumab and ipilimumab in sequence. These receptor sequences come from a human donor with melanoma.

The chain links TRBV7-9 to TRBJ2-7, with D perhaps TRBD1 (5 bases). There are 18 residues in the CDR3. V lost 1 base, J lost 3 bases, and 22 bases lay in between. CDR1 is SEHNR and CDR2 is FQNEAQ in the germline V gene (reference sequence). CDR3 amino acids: CASSLGPTTLGPSYEQYF. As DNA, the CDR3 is TGTGCCAGCAGCTTAGGTCCCACCACCCTGGGGCCGAGCTACGAGCAGTACTTC.

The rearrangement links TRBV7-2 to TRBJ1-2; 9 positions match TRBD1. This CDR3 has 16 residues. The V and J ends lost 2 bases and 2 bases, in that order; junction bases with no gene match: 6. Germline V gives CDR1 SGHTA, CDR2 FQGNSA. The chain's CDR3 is CASSLTPTGGNYGYTF. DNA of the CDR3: TGTGCCAGCAGCTTAACACCGACAGGGGGGAACTATGGCTACACCTTC. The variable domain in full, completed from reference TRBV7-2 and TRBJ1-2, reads GAGVSQSPSNKVTEKGKDVELRCDPISGHTALYWYRQSLGQGLEFLIYFQGNSAPDKSGLPSDRFSAERTGGSVSTLTIQRTQQEDSAVYLCASSLTPTGGNYGYTFGSGTRLTVV.

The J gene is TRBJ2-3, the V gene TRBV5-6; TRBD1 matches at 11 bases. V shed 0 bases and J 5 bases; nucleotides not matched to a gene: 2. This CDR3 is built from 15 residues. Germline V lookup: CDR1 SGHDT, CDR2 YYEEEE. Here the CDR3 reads CASSLGTGGEDTQYF. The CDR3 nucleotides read TGTGCCAGCAGCTTGGGGACAGGGGGCGAAGATACGCAGTATTTT.

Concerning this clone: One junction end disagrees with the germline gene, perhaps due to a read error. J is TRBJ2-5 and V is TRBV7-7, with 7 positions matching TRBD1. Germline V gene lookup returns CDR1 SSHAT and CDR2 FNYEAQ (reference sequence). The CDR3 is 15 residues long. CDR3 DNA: TGTGCTAGCAGCTTAGGGACAGTCACGGAAGAGACCCAGTACTTC. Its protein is CASSLGTVTEETQYF.

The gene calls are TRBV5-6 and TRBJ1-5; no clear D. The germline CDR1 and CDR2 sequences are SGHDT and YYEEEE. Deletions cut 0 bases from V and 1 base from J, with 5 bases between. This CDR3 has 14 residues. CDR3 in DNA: TGTGCCAGCAGCTTGGGGGCCAGCAATCAGCCCCAGCATTTT. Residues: CASSLGASNQPQHF.

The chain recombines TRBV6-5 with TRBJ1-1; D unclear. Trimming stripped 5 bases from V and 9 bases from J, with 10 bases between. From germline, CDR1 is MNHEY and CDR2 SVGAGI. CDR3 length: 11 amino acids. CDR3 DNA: TGTGCCAGCAGTGCGGGAGGGCAAGCTTTCTTT. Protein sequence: CASSAGGQAFF.

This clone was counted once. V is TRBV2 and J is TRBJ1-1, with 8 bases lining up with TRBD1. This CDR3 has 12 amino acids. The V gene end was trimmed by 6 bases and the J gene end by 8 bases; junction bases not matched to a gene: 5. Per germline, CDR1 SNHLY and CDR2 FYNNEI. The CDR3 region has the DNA TGTGCCAGCAGCTCAGGGGGCGCGGAAGCTTTCTTT. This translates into CASSSGGAEAFF.

DNA for the CDR3: TGTGCCAGCAGCAACGTAGCGGGGGGGCACAATGAGCAGTTCTTC. Its translation is CASSNVAGGHNEQFF. The V gene is TRBV13, the J gene TRBJ2-1; 11 nucleotides agree with TRBD2. The CDR3 length is 15 residues. V lost 5 bases, J lost 5 bases, and 5 bases stayed unmatched. Germline assignment: CDR1 PRHDT and CDR2 FYEKMQ (reference sequence).

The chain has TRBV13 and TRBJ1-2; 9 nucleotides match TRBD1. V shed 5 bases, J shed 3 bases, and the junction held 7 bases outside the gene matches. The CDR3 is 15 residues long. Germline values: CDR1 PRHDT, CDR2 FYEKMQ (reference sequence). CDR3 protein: CASSQGQGIHYGYTF. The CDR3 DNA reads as TGTGCCAGCAGCCAAGGACAGGGGATTCACTATGGCTACACCTTC. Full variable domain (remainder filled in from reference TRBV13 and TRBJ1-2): AAGVIQSPRHLIKEKRETATLKCYPIPRHDTVYWYQQGPGQDPQFLISFYEKMQSDKGSIPDRFSAQQFSDYHSELNMSSLELGDSALYFCASSQGQGIHYGYTFGSGTRLTVV.

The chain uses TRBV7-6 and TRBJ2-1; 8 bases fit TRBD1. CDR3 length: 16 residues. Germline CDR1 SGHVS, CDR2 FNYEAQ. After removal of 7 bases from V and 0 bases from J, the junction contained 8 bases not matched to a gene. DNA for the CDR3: TGTGCCAGCACCATACGGACAGGGAGCTCCTACAATGAGCAGTTCTTC. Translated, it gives CASTIRTGSSYNEQFF.

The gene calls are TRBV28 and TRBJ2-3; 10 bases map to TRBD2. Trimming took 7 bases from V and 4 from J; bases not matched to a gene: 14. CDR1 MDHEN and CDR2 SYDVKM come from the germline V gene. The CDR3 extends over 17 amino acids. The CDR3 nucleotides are TGTGCCAGCAACCGCCTCCGGAGCGGGGGGGCTTCAGATACGCAGTATTTT. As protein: CASNRLRSGGASDTQYF.

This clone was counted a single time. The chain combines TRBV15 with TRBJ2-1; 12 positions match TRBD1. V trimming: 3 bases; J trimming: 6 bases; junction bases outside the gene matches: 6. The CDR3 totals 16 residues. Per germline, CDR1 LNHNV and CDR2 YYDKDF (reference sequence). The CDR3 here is CATSRTRDRGLNEQFF. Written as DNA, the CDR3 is TGTGCCACCAGCAGGACCCGGGACAGGGGGCTCAATGAGCAGTTCTTC.

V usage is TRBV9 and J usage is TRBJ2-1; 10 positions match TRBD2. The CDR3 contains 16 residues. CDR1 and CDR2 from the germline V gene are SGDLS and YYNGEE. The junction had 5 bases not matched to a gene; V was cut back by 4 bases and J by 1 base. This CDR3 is CASSLLLAGSYNEQFF. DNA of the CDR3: TGTGCCAGCAGCCTCCTACTAGCGGGATCCTACAATGAGCAGTTCTTC.

The CDR3 protein is CSVEFFSSGSSDTQYF. The DNA of the CDR3 is TGCAGCGTTGAATTCTTTTCTAGCGGGAGCTCAGATACGCAGTATTTT. The J gene is TRBJ2-3, the V gene TRBV29-1; 10 positions match TRBD2. The germline gives CDR1 SQVTM, CDR2 ANQGSEA. The ends lost 2 bases at V and 4 bases at J; junction bases unmatched: 9. This CDR3 is built from 16 residues.